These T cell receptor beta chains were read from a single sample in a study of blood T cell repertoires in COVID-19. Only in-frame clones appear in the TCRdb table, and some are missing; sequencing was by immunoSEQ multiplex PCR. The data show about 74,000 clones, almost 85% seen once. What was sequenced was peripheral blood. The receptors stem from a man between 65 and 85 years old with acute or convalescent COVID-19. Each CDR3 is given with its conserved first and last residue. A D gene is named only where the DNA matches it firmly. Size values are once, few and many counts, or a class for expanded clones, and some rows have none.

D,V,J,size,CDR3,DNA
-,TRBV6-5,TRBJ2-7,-,CASSTAGATYEQYF,TGTGCCAGCAGTACAGCGGGTGCCACCTACGAGCAGTACTTC
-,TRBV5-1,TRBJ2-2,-,CASSYREGATGELFF,TGCGCCAGCAGCTACCGGGAGGGGGCCACCGGGGAGCTGTTTTTT
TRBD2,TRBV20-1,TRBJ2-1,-,CSASFLAGLFSSYNEQFF,TGCAGTGCTAGTTTCCTAGCGGGGTTATTTAGCTCCTACAATGAGCAGTTCTTC
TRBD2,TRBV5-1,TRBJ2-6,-,CASSLVPGGPPLGANVLTF,TGCGCCAGCAGCTTGGTACCGGGAGGGCCCCCCTTGGGGGCCAACGTCCTGACTTTC
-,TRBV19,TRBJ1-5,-,CASSPAGPRGGSEPQHF,TGTGCCAGTAGTCCGGCCGGGCCCCGGGGGGGATCGGAGCCCCAGCATTTT
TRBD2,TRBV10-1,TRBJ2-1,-,CASSDGLAGADEQFF,TGCGCCAGCAGTGACGGTTTAGCGGGAGCGGATGAGCAGTTCTTC
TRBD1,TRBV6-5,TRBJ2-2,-,CASRPGQGGTGELFF,TGTGCCAGCAGGCCGGGACAGGGAGGAACCGGGGAGCTGTTTTTT
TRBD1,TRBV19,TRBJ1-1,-,CASSFPGGFTEAFF,TGTGCCAGTAGCTTCCCAGGGGGGTTCACTGAAGCTTTCTTT
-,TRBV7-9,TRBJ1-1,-,CASTNPGQFEAFF,TGTGCCAGCACCAACCCCGGACAGTTCGAAGCTTTCTTT
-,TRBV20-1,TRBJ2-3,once,CSASFLAGDTQYF,TGCAGTGCTAGTTTTTTGGCGGGAGATACGCAGTATTTT
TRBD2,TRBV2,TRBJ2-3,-,CASRLTSGGSADTQYF,TGTGCCAGCAGGCTGACTAGCGGGGGGAGCGCAGATACGCAGTATTTT
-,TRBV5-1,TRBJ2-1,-,CASSLPRGSYNEQFF,TGCGCCAGCAGCTTGCCCAGGGGCTCCTACAATGAGCAGTTCTTC
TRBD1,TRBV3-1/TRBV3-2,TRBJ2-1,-,CASSQGQDNNEQFF,TGTGCCAGCAGCCAGGGACAGGATAACAATGAGCAGTTCTTC
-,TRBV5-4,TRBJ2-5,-,CASSPVETETQYF,TGTGCCAGCAGCCCCGTGGAGACAGAGACCCAGTACTTC
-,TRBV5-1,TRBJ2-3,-,CASRSPSEADTQYF,TGCGCCAGCAGGTCTCCTAGCGAAGCAGATACGCAGTATTTT
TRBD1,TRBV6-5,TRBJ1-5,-,CASRSRGREQPQHF,TGTGCCAGCAGATCCAGGGGGCGAGAGCAGCCCCAGCATTTT
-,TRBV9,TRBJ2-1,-,CASSVERGAGVLNNEQFF,TGTGCCAGCAGCGTAGAAAGGGGGGCGGGAGTTCTAAACAATGAGCAGTTCTTC
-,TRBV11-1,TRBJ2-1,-,CASSNGIGEQFF,TGTGCCAGCAGCAACGGCATCGGGGAGCAGTTCTTC
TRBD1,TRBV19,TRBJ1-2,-,CASSSGQGYGYTF,TGTGCCAGTAGTTCGGGACAGGGGTATGGCTACACCTTC
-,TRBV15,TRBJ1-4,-,CATSRLNEKLFF,TGTGCCACCAGCAGATTAAATGAAAAACTGTTTTTT
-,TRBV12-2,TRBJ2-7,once,CASRLNRGASYEQYF,TGTGCAAGTCGCTTAAACAGGGGCGCCTCCTACGAGCAGTACTTC
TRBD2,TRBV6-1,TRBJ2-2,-,CASSERLARWNTGELFF,TGTGCCAGCAGCGAACGACTAGCGCGATGGAACACCGGGGAGCTGTTTTTT
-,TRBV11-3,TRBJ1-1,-,CASSLQQNTEAFF,TGTGCCAGCAGCTTACAACAGAACACTGAAGCTTTCTTT
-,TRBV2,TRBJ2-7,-,CASSSKLSSYEQYF,TGTGCCAGCAGTTCTAAATTATCCTCCTACGAGCAGTACTTC
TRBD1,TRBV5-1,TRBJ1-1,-,CASGQGGYTEAFF,TGCGCCAGCGGACAGGGCGGGTACACTGAAGCTTTCTTT
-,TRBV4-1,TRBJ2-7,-,CASSHLSGGVSYEQYF,TGCGCCAGCAGCCACCTTAGCGGAGGAGTCTCCTACGAGCAGTACTTC